This T cell receptor beta chain was captured in a study of technical replicates of blood from four donors. This clone has only one observation. Trimming cost V 3 bases and J 5 bases; bases outside gene matches: 0. Germline lookup yields CDR1 WSHSY and CDR2 SAAADI. The CDR3 spans 13 residues. Produced via immunoSEQ multiplex PCR; TCRdb's table is partial and in-frame only. Of some 89,000 clones listed, approximately 94% were seen once; the top ten hold 0.25% to 0.35%. The chain employs TRBV10-2 and TRBJ1-5; TRBD1 agrees at 8 bases. The source is a human donor in good health. The sample consisted of T cells isolated from PBMCs. CDR3 sequence reads: CASSDRGHQPQHF. The CDR3 DNA sequence: TGCGCCAGCAGTGACAGGGGGCATCAGCCCCAGCATTTT.